The text below deals with one T cell receptor (beta chain). When replicate PCRs were run on sorted subsets, they used 200 to 250 ng DNA, about 30,000 T cell genomes. TCRdb's table, derived via immunoSEQ multiplex PCR, lists solely in-frame clones and lacks some. The sample lists around 2,000,000 clones; 95% were seen once. The CDR3 spans 13 residues. CDR1 KGHSH and CDR2 LQKENI come from the germline V gene. Between the trimmed V and J ends, which lost 6 bases and 6 bases, there was a span of 12 bases. In the CD4+ fraction, cells were divided into CD45RA+ naive and CD45RA-negative memory subsets. This specimen comes from a study of shared clonotypes between healthy human individuals. Study as a whole: Each donor's CD8 memory used one plate, CD8 naive two, each CD4 subset three.

Material for sequencing was naive CD4+ T cells sorted from blood. Stated subset: CD45RA+ positively selected. J is TRBJ2-1 and V is TRBV18; D is unclear. This TCR came from a young man in good health. The DNA for the CDR3 is TGTGCCAGCTCGAGGCTAGATTCCAATGAGCAGTTCTTC. Residues: CASSRLDSNEQFF.